The TCR beta chain described here comes from a study of T cell responses to AZD1222 COVID-19 vaccine. Broader study findings: Clonal diversity was possibly underestimated, and white British individuals and females predominated among donors.

Clones were read by immunoSEQ multiplex PCR, and TCRdb kept only the in-frame ones, dropping some. Of approximately 150,000 clones detected, approximately 92% appear once; the ten largest clones hold 2.3%. Of note for this clone: Its antigen remains unidentified.

This specimen was peripheral blood, taken on day 0 of AZD1222 vaccination. The TCR comes from an adult in good health.

Here the CDR3 DNA reads TGCGCCAGCAGCTTGGAGAGGGGGACCTACGAGCAGTACTTC. Its translation: CASSLERGTYEQYF. This rearrangement joins TRBV5-1 to TRBJ2-7, with a possible D match to TRBD1 (6 bases). Germline V gene data show CDR1 as SGHRS and CDR2 as YFSETQ. Trimming shortened V by 0 bases and J by 2 bases, and 9 bases separated the two germline ends. The CDR3 is 14 amino acids. Full variable domain (rest looked up from reference TRBV5-1 and TRBJ2-7): KAGVTQTPRYLIKTRGQQVTLSCSPISGHRSVSWYQQTPGQGLQFLFEYFSETQRNKGNFPGRFSGRQFSNSRSEMNVSTLELGDSALYLCASSLERGTYEQYFGPGTRLTVT.